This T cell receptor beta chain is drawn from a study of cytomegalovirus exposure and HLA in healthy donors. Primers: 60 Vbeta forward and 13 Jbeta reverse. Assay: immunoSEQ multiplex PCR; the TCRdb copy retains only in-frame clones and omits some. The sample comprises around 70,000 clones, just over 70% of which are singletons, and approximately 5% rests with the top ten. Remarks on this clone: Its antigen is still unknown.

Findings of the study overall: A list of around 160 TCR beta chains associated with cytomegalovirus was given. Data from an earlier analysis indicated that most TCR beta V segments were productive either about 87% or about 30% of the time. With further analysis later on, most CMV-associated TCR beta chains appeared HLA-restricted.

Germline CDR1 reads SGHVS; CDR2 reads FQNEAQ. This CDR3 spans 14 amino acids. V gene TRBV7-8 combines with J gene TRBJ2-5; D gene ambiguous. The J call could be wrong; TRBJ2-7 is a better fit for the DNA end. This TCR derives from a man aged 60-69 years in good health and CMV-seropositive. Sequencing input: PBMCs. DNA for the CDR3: TGTGCCAGCAGCTTACCAACGGGTTCCTACGAGCAGTACTTC. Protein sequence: CASSLPTGSYEQYF.